The T cell receptor (beta chain) under discussion was sequenced for a study of blood T cell repertoires in COVID-19. Study-wide context: Whether acute or convalescent, the COVID-19 samples came from the United States, Italy and Spain.

TCRdb keeps only in-frame clones here, not all; method: immunoSEQ multiplex PCR. Of about 35,000 clones listed, around four fifths were seen once; the top ten hold 3% to 4%. The CDR3 spans 14 residues. Between the trimmed V and J ends, which lost 8 bases and 0 bases, there was a span of 8 bases. Germline lookup yields CDR1 MNHEY and CDR2 SVGAGI. The sequence was collected from a man in his fifties with acute or convalescent COVID-19. J is TRBJ2-6 and V is TRBV6-5; no reliable D call. Sequencing input: peripheral blood. DNA of the CDR3: TGTGCCAGCGGCCCTAGCTCTGGGGCCAACGTCCTGACTTTC. Its translation: CASGPSSGANVLTF.